This TCR beta chain was captured in a study of CD4 T cells in relation to SARS-CoV-2 and coronaviruses. The overall study: No peptide or an HIV-1 Nef peptide pool served as negative control. Crossreactive spike epitopes shared across donors were mapped to their HLA restriction.

Turning to this clone: Antigen: not known.

Sequencing was performed with immunoSEQ multiplex PCR; in TCRdb, only in-frame clones are kept and a portion is missing. The data contain tens of thousands of clones, 75% to 85% of them singletons. The germline V gene has CDR1 LGHNA and CDR2 YNFKEQ. V dropped 0 bases and J dropped 2 bases, with 7 bases sitting between them. This CDR3 comprises 14 residues. Study results and limitations: Monoreactive clones expanded significantly more to SARS-CoV-2 than crossreactive clones did.

CD4+ T cells from unexposed donors were obtained before the COVID-19 pandemic (2011-2018). CD4+ T cells were isolated from the cells after roughly 11 days of culture. This TCR came from a human donor in good health. Sample: CD4+ T cells from PBMCs, cultured in vitro. This chain joins TRBV4-2 and TRBJ1-2; D gene unclear. The CDR3 is CASSQDARNYGYTF. CDR3 nucleotide sequence: TGTGCCAGCAGCCAAGACGCCCGAAACTATGGCTACACCTTC.